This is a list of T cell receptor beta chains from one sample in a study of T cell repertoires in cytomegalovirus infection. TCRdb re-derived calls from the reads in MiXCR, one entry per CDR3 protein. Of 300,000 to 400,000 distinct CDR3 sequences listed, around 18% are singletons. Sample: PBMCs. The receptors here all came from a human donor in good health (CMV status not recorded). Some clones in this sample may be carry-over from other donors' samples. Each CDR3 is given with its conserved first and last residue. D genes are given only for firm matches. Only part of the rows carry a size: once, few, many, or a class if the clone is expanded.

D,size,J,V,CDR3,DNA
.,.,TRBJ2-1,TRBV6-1,CASSYPSTVRNEQFF,TGTGCCAGCAGTTACCCCTCGACTGTTCGCAATGAGCAGTTCTTC
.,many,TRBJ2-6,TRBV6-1,CASSRVFSGANVLTF,TGTGCCAGCAGCCGGGTCTTCTCTGGGGCCAACGTCCTGACTTTC
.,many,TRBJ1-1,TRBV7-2,CASSSDRLVVAEAFF,TGTGCCAGCAGCTCCGACAGGCTGGTCGTGGCTGAAGCTTTCTTT
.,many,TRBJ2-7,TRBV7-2,CASSLGRRYYEQYF,TGTGCCAGCAGCTTAGGTCGACGGTACTACGAGCAGTACTTC
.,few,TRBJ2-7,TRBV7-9,CASSGGPVVAYEQYF,TGTGCCAGCAGCGGGGGCCCGGTGGTCGCCTACGAGCAGTACTTC
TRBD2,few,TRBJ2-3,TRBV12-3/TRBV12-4,CASRLSGSTDTQYF,TGTGCCAGCAGACTTAGCGGGAGCACAGATACGCAGTATTTT
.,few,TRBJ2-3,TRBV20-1,CSASAWGMSTDTQYF,TGCAGTGCTAGTGCTTGGGGGATGAGCACAGATACGCAGTATTTT
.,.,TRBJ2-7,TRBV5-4,CASSLGVGQYGEQYF,TGTGCCAGCAGCTTGGGGGTAGGCCAATATGGGGAGCAGTACTTC
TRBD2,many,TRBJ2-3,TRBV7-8,CASSFPVAGVDTQYF,TGTGCCAGCAGCTTCCCCGTAGCGGGGGTCGATACGCAGTATTTT
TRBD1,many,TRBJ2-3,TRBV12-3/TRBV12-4,CASRRRTGADTQYF,TGTGCCAGCAGGCGCCGAACAGGGGCAGATACGCAGTATTTT
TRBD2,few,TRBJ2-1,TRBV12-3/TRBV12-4,CASSLEYSGGQNEQFF,TGTGCCAGCAGTTTAGAATATAGCGGGGGACAAAATGAGCAGTTCTTC
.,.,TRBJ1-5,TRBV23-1,CASSQSSPYGNQPQHF,TGCGCCAGCAGTCAATCATCCCCGTACGGCAATCAGCCCCAGCATTTT
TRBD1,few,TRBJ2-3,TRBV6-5,CASSYQGALTDTQYF,TGTGCCAGCAGTTACCAGGGGGCCTTGACAGATACGCAGTATTTT
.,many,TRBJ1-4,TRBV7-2,CASSLSPRGGNQGKLFF,TGTGCCAGCAGCTTAAGTCCACGGGGCGGGAACCAAGGAAAACTGTTTTTT
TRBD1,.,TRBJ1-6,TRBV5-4,CASSNRGSYNSPLHF,TGTGCCAGCAGCAACAGGGGATCCTATAATTCACCCCTCCACTTT
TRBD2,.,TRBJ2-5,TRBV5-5,CASSLTPGLAGGQETQYF,TGTGCCAGCAGCTTAACCCCGGGACTAGCGGGGGGGCAAGAGACCCAGTACTTC
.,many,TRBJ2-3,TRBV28,CASRSYTDTQYF,TGTGCCAGCAGATCATACACAGATACGCAGTATTTT
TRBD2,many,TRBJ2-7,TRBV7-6,CASSLGPSGSEQYF,TGTGCCAGCAGCTTAGGGCCTAGCGGTAGCGAGCAGTACTTC
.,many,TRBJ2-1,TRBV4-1,CASSLPASISYNEQFF,TGCGCCAGCAGCCTACCGGCCTCTATATCCTACAATGAGCAGTTCTTC
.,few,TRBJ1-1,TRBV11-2,CASSPISWGGERYVNTEAFF,TGTGCCAGCAGCCCAATTTCTTGGGGCGGGGAACGATACGTGAACACTGAAGCTTTCTTT
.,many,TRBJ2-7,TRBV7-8,CASSLSRLAISEQYF,TGTGCCAGCAGCTTGTCGCGCCTAGCCATTAGCGAGCAGTACTTC
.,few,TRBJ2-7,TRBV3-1,CASSQEPLYEQYF,TGTGCCAGCAGCCAAGAACCACTCTACGAGCAGTACTTC
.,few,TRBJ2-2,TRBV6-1,CASSLDRRAGELFF,TGTGCCAGCAGTCTGGATAGGAGGGCCGGGGAGCTGTTTTTT
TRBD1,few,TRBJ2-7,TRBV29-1,CSALGQGGGVEQYF,TGCAGCGCGCTAGGACAGGGTGGTGGAGTCGAGCAGTACTTC
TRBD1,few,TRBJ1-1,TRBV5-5,CASSWTVGTGTSAEAFF,TGTGCCAGCAGCTGGACCGTGGGGACAGGGACGAGCGCTGAAGCTTTCTTT
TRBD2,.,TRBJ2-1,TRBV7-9,CASSSIPSGRGYNEQFF,TGTGCCAGCAGCTCGATACCAAGCGGGAGAGGATATAATGAGCAGTTCTTC
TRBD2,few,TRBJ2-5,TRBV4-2,CASSPPPGGAQYF,TGTGCCAGCAGCCCCCCCCCGGGAGGGGCCCAGTACTTC
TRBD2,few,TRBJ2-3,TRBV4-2,CASSQRAGDPTDTQYF,TGTGCCAGCAGCCAACGCGCGGGAGATCCCACAGATACGCAGTATTTT
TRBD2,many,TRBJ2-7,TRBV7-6,CASSLVTGTSGSHEQYF,TGTGCCAGCAGCTTAGTTACCGGGACTAGCGGGAGCCACGAGCAGTACTTC
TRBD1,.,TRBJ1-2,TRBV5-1,CASTRDSANYGYTF,TGCGCCAGCACCCGGGACAGCGCTAACTATGGCTACACCTTC
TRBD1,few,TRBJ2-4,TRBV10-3,CATAKPGQGGEGIQYF,TGTGCCACTGCCAAACCGGGACAGGGAGGGGAGGGCATTCAGTACTTC
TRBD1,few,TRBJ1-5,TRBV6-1,CASSPGQPPVAQHF,TGTGCCAGCAGCCCGGGACAGCCTCCGGTGGCCCAGCATTTT
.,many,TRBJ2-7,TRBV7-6,CASSLGASTLYEQYF,TGTGCCAGCAGCTTAGGTGCCTCGACGCTATACGAGCAGTACTTC
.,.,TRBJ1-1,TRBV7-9,CASSLEGPSDAFF,TGTGCCAGCAGCTTAGAGGGTCCCTCTGACGCTTTCTTT
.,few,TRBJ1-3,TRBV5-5,CASMTVSGNTIYF,TGTGCCAGCATGACGGTCTCTGGAAACACCATATATTTT
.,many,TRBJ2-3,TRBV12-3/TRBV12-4,CASSRQRGSDTQYF,TGTGCCAGCAGTCGACAGAGGGGCTCGGATACGCAGTATTTT
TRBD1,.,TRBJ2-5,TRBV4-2,CASSQDGTAKETQYF,TGTGCCAGCAGCCAAGATGGGACAGCTAAAGAGACCCAGTACTTC
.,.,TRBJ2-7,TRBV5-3,CASSQQGPLREQYF,TGTGCCAGCAGCCAACAGGGCCCCCTGAGGGAGCAGTACTTC
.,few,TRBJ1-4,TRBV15,CATSRGQTFNEKLFF,TGTGCCACCAGCAGAGGACAGACTTTTAATGAAAAACTGTTTTTT
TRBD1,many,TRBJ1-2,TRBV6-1,CASSERDRVVDYGYTF,TGTGCCAGCAGTGAGAGGGACAGGGTAGTTGACTATGGCTACACCTTC
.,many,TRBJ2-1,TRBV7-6,CASSLRARDEQFF,TGTGCCAGCAGCTTACGAGCTCGGGATGAGCAGTTCTTC
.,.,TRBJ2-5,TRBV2,CASSSIRKGQTQYF,TGTGCCAGCAGTTCGATAAGAAAGGGTCAGACCCAGTACTTC
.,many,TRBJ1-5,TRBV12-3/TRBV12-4,CASSYYRDQDQPQHF,TGTGCCAGCAGTTATTACCGGGACCAGGATCAGCCCCAGCATTTT
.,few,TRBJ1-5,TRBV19,CASSGNWGDQPQHF,TGTGCCAGTAGCGGAAATTGGGGGGATCAGCCCCAGCATTTT
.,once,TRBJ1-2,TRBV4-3,CASSQEGDSYTF,TGCGCCAGCAGCCAAGAAGGAGACAGCTACACCTTC
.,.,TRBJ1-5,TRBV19,CASRDYSNQSQHF,TGTGCCAGTAGGGATTATAGCAATCAGTCCCAGCATTTT
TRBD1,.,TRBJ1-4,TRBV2,CASSEAGQDAGKLFF,TGTGCCAGCAGTGAAGCGGGACAGGACGCGGGGAAACTGTTTTTT
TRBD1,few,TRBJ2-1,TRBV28,CASSTTGHENNEQFF,TGTGCCAGCAGCACGACAGGGCATGAGAACAATGAGCAGTTCTTC
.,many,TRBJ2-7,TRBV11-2,CASSLGRKYEQYF,TGTGCCAGCAGCTTAGGGCGTAAATACGAGCAGTACTTC
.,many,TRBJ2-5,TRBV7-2,CASSFVRAQQETQYF,TGTGCCAGCAGCTTTGTCAGGGCGCAACAAGAGACCCAGTACTTC
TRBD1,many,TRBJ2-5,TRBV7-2,CASSFDRAETQYF,TGTGCCAGCAGCTTCGACAGGGCAGAGACCCAGTACTTC
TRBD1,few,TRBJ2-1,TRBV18,CASSPLNRGRTYNEQFF,TGTGCCAGCTCACCACTGAACAGGGGTCGGACGTACAATGAGCAGTTCTTC
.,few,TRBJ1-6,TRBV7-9,CASSLAGIWGSENSPLHF,TGTGCCAGCAGCTTAGCCGGTATCTGGGGGTCGGAAAATTCACCCCTCCACTTT
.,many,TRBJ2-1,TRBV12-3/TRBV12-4,CASSRTGAEQFF,TGTGCCAGCAGTCGGACTGGGGCTGAGCAGTTCTTC